This paragraph reports one T cell receptor (beta chain). The data derive from a study of blood T cell repertoires in COVID-19. Study-level information: T cells, B-cell-depleted T cells, or PBMCs provided the cDNA or gDNA that served as material.

This CDR3 has 14 residues. CDR1 is GTSNPN, CDR2 SVGIG, per germline (reference sequence). The germline V and J ends were trimmed by 0 bases and 0 bases, with 6 bases remaining between them. Sequencing was performed with immunoSEQ multiplex PCR; in TCRdb, only in-frame clones are kept and a portion is missing. The table includes fewer than 700,000 clones, approximately 91% detected once. This clonotype was sampled from a woman in her forties or fifties with COVID-19, enrolled during active disease. This chain links TRBV30 with TRBJ1-5; no clear D. Sequenced: peripheral blood. The CDR3 DNA reads TGTGCCTGGAGTGTACAAGTTAGCAATCAGCCCCAGCATTTT. This encodes CAWSVQVSNQPQHF.